These 30 T cell receptor beta chains were all obtained from the same sample, sequenced in a study of T cells in Graves' hyperthyroidism and ophthalmopathy. There were TCR beta CDR3 regions amplified from RNA transcripts. A first-round RT-PCR of the TCR CDR3 used the HTBI primer set. TCRdb fed the multiplex PCR reads into MiXCR, producing one record per CDR3 protein. The sample lists 330,000 or so distinct CDR3 sequences; 18% were seen once. Sequences were obtained from blood. Receptors were obtained from a woman in her forties with Graves' ophthalmopathy.

This clonotype came up many times. This rearrangement joins TRBV15 to TRBJ1-2; perhaps TRBD1 as D (6 bases). CDR3 length: 15 amino acids. V lost 3 bases, J lost 6 bases, and 17 bases lay in between. The germline V gene encodes CDR1 LNHNV and CDR2 YYDKDF (reference sequence). CDR3 protein: CATSRPTGSRDGYTF. CDR3 coding DNA: TGTGCCACCAGCAGGCCAACAGGGTCCCGGGATGGCTACACCTTC.

This clonotype came up many times. The rearrangement links TRBV19 to TRBJ1-5, with TRBD1 as a possible D gene (5 bases). V was clipped by 9 bases and J by 7 bases, with 16 bases between them. The length of the CDR3 is 13 residues. Germline V gene data show CDR1 as LNHDA and CDR2 as SQIVND (reference sequence). In DNA form, the CDR3 reads TGTGCCAGCTCGAGCGGGACGGGGCAGCCCCAGCATTTT. Amino acids: CASSSGTGQPQHF.

This clonotype was counted ten times or more. J is TRBJ2-5 and V is TRBV7-9; 14 positions match TRBD2. Germline V gives CDR1 SEHNR, CDR2 FQNEAQ (reference sequence). The CDR3 loop spans 15 amino acids. The V gene end was trimmed by 5 bases and the J gene end by 4 bases; junction bases not matched to a gene: 3. CDR3 sequence reads: CASSRLAGGSETQYF. The CDR3 nucleotides are TGTGCCAGCAGCCGACTAGCGGGAGGGTCAGAGACCCAGTACTTC.

Ten or more counts support this clonotype. The V and J genes are TRBV28 and TRBJ1-5; D remains unclear. CDR1 is MDHEN and CDR2 is SYDVKM in the germline V gene. V lost 2 bases, J lost 1 base, and 6 bases lay in between. CDR3 length equals 14 residues. CDR3 DNA: TGTGCCAGCAGTTTAGTTTACAGCAATCAGCCCCAGCATTTT. Translating it yields CASSLVYSNQPQHF.

This clonotype was counted ten times or more. The chain carries TRBV7-9 and TRBJ2-5; 10 positions agree with TRBD1. The CDR3 extends over 15 amino acids. Losses at the gene ends were 1 base for V and 5 bases for J; bases not matched to a gene: 4. In germline, CDR1 is SEHNR, CDR2 FQNEAQ (reference sequence). DNA for the CDR3: TGTGCCAGCAGCTTAGGCGGGACAGGGGACGAGACCCAGTACTTC. Translating gives CASSLGGTGDETQYF.

This clonotype was recorded at least ten times. The chain recombines TRBV28 with TRBJ1-5; D is unresolved. The CDR3 contains 14 residues. Germline loops: CDR1 MDHEN, CDR2 SYDVKM. V lost 2 bases and J lost 0, with 5 bases in between. This CDR3 is CASSLGHSNQPQHF. CDR3 in DNA: TGTGCCAGCAGTTTAGGGCATAGCAATCAGCCCCAGCATTTT.

This clonotype is a singleton in its sample. The chain uses TRBV15 and TRBJ2-7, with 10 positions matching TRBD1. Looked up from germline, CDR1 is LNHNV and CDR2 is YYDKDF (reference sequence). Germline trimming cut 3 bases from V and 3 bases from J; bases unmatched to any gene: 5. The length of the CDR3 is 15 residues. The DNA for the CDR3 is TGTGCCACCAGCAGCCCGGGACAGGGGATCTACGAGCAGTACTTC. Its protein product is CATSSPGQGIYEQYF.

This clonotype has a count of ten or more. This sequence joins TRBV27 and TRBJ1-1, with a tentative D call TRBD1 (5 bases). Germline CDR1 and CDR2: MNHEY and SMNVEV (reference sequence). The CDR3 spans 14 residues. V lost 4 bases, J lost 0 bases, and 9 bases lay in between. The CDR3: CASSSQEMNTEAFF. CDR3 sequence (DNA): TGTGCCAGCAGTTCACAGGAGATGAACACTGAAGCTTTCTTT.

This clonotype has a count of ten or more. A read error may account for a junction end that differs from germline. This chain connects TRBV28 to TRBJ1-1; no clear D gene. This CDR3 comprises 20 residues. The germline V gene encodes CDR1 MDHEN and CDR2 SYDVKM. The CDR3 region is CASSLFGNRQYTNMNTEALF. The CDR3 nucleotides read TGTGCCAGCAGTTTATTCGGGAATCGCCAATACACAAACATGAACACTGAAGCTCTCTTT.

This clonotype was observed many times. The chain links TRBV20-1 to TRBJ1-1; no definite D call. Germline V CDR1 and CDR2: DFQATT, SNEGSKA (reference sequence). This CDR3 is 13 amino acids long. V shed 2 bases and J shed 2 bases, with 9 bases lying between them. The CDR3 protein is CSARIDANTEAFF. The CDR3 coding sequence is TGCAGTGCTAGAATCGACGCCAACACTGAAGCTTTCTTT.

This clonotype was observed a few times. The V gene is TRBV12-3 or TRBV12-4, the J gene TRBJ1-5, with a possible D match to TRBD1 (5 bases). Trimming cost V 6 bases and J 7 bases, with 22 bases left between them. This CDR3 contains 16 residues. This chain's CDR3 is CASRGSGTGREQPQHF. The DNA of the CDR3 is TGTGCCAGCAGGGGGTCGGGAACAGGAAGAGAACAGCCCCAGCATTTT.

Many counts were recorded for this clonotype. The J gene is TRBJ2-7, the V gene TRBV12-3 or TRBV12-4; D ambiguous. The CDR3 extends over 11 amino acids. Trimming removed 3 bases from V and 5 bases from J, with 5 bases in between. CDR3 sequence: CASSLSHEQYF. The CDR3 nucleotides are TGTGCCAGCAGTTTGTCCCACGAGCAGTACTTC.

This clonotype was counted at least ten times. CDR3 nucleotide sequence: TGTGCCAGTAGCCCTACCGGGACAAAAGGCACTGGGGCCAACGTCCTGACTTTC. This translates into CASSPTGTKGTGANVLTF. The genes are TRBV19 and TRBJ2-6; the D gene is possibly TRBD1 (6 bases). Trimming took 6 bases from V and 2 from J, leaving 20 bases between them. This CDR3 contains 18 residues. Germline lookup yields CDR1 LNHDA and CDR2 SQIVND (reference sequence).

This clonotype has ten or more counts. The V gene is TRBV6-1, the J gene TRBJ1-1, with 9 bases that match TRBD1. The germline V gene has CDR1 MNHNS and CDR2 SASEGT. The CDR3 runs 14 residues. J gave up 5 bases and V 7 bases, and 8 bases lay outside the gene matches. The CDR3 is CASTVDRGVTEAFF. CDR3 DNA: TGTGCCAGCACCGTCGACAGGGGGGTTACTGAAGCTTTCTTT.

This clonotype was recorded at least ten times. The chain carries TRBV6-1 and TRBJ2-2, with unresolved D. Germline-derived CDR1 and CDR2 are MNHNS and SASEGT. V gave up 4 bases and J gave up 5 bases, with 11 bases separating them. This CDR3 contains 14 residues. The CDR3 loop is CASSGLARTGELFF. The CDR3 nucleotides read TGTGCCAGCAGTGGACTGGCGAGGACCGGGGAGCTGTTTTTT.

In its sample, this clonotype was seen many times. V usage is TRBV20-1 and J usage is TRBJ2-7; TRBD1 matches 8 bases. V dropped 3 bases and J dropped 3; count of bases not matched to a gene: 7. Germline CDR1 DFQATT, CDR2 SNEGSKA (reference sequence). The CDR3 totals 14 residues. The CDR3: CSARGQEGIYEQYF. As DNA, the CDR3 is TGCAGTGCTAGGGGACAGGAGGGAATCTACGAGCAGTACTTC.

This clonotype was detected many times. The genes are TRBV4-1 and TRBJ2-7, with 10 bases lining up with TRBD2. The CDR3 sequence is 16 residues long. CDR1 and CDR2 (germline): MGHRA, YSYEKL. The ends lost 3 bases at V and 4 bases at J; junction bases unmatched: 9. DNA of the CDR3: TGCGCCAGCAGCCAGAACAGCGGGAGGGCCGTTTACGAGCAGTACTTC. Translated, it gives CASSQNSGRAVYEQYF.

This clonotype was observed at least ten times. The chain is built from TRBV20-1 and TRBJ1-1, with 7 bases that match TRBD1. J was trimmed by 0 bases and V by 5 bases; bases with no gene match: 3. The CDR3 is made up of 13 amino acids. Germline lookup yields CDR1 DFQATT and CDR2 SNEGSKA (reference sequence). The CDR3 DNA follows: TGCAGTGCTCTAGGACAGGTGAACACTGAAGCTTTCTTT. It encodes CSALGQVNTEAFF.

This clonotype appeared many times. This chain links TRBV7-2 with TRBJ2-7, with unresolved D. Germline loops: CDR1 SGHTA, CDR2 FQGNSA. This CDR3 comprises 15 residues. The germline V and J ends were trimmed by 2 bases and 0 bases, with 11 bases remaining between them. Written as DNA, the CDR3 is TGTGCCAGCAGCTTAATTGGCAGCGCCTCCTACGAGCAGTACTTC. This translates into CASSLIGSASYEQYF.

This clonotype was found many times. The rearrangement links TRBV28 to TRBJ1-2; TRBD1 might be the D (5 bases). This CDR3 has 14 amino acids. The germline V gene encodes CDR1 MDHEN and CDR2 SYDVKM. V was pared by 10 bases and J by 3 bases, with 18 bases between. CDR3 sequence reads: CATSRGDSYYGYTF. Written as DNA, the CDR3 is TGTGCCACCTCCCGAGGCGACAGCTACTATGGCTACACCTTC.

This clonotype was counted ten times or more. The J gene is TRBJ2-7, the V gene TRBV4-2; D gene uncertain. This CDR3 has 14 residues. Per the germline V gene, CDR1 is LGHNA and CDR2 is YNFKEQ. V lost 3 bases, J lost 2 bases, and 11 bases lay in between. The CDR3 coding sequence is TGTGCCAGCAGCCATACTGCGGAGCCCTACGAGCAGTACTTC. It is translated as CASSHTAEPYEQYF.

This clonotype was found many times. The chain recombines TRBV30 with TRBJ2-7, with 12 bases matching TRBD1. CDR3 size: 15 residues. V was clipped by 5 bases and J by 7 bases; unmatched bases: 12. The V gene's germline CDR1 is GTSNPN and CDR2 SVGIG (reference sequence). Written as DNA, the CDR3 is TGTGCCTGGGGCAAGCCGGGACAGGGGGCGGGGGAGCAGTACTTC. As protein: CAWGKPGQGAGEQYF.

This clonotype occurred many times. The chain combines TRBV28 with TRBJ2-7, with 9 bases fitting TRBD2. Trimming cost V 5 bases and J 8 bases; bases outside gene matches: 7. Germline CDR1 is MDHEN and CDR2 is SYDVKM. This CDR3 contains 13 residues. The CDR3 nucleotides read TGTGCCAGCAGTACCCATAGCGGGGGCAAGCAGTACTTC. Amino acid sequence: CASSTHSGGKQYF.

There are many counts of this clonotype. This rearrangement joins TRBV9 to TRBJ2-1; possibly TRBD1 for D (5 bases). The CDR3 is 16 residues long. Germline loops: CDR1 SGDLS, CDR2 YYNGEE. Trimming cost V 0 bases and J 2 bases, with 12 bases left between them. CDR3 in amino acids: CASSVEGVPPYNEQFF. CDR3 bases: TGTGCCAGCAGCGTAGAAGGGGTACCCCCCTACAATGAGCAGTTCTTC.

This clonotype came up many times. V is TRBV20-1 and J is TRBJ1-5, with a tentative D call TRBD1 (5 bases). The CDR3 spans 13 residues. V gave up 2 bases and J gave up 4 bases, with 9 bases separating them. The germline V gene has CDR1 DFQATT and CDR2 SNEGSKA (reference sequence). CDR3 DNA sequence: TGCAGTGCTAGATGGGGGGGGAATCAGCCCCAGCATTTT. Amino acid sequence: CSARWGGNQPQHF.

This clonotype was recorded many times. V is TRBV28 and J is TRBJ2-7; TRBD1 matches at 7 bases. J gave up 4 bases and V 5 bases, and 11 bases lay outside the gene matches. The CDR3 length is 15 residues. CDR1 and CDR2 from the germline V gene are MDHEN and SYDVKM. The CDR3, as DNA: TGTGCCAGCAGTCTGCCCGGGACAGCCCAATACGAGCAGTACTTC. Translation: CASSLPGTAQYEQYF.

The CDR3 loop is CASSFGDRGSRYEQYF. The DNA of the CDR3 is TGTGCCAGCAGCTTTGGGGACAGGGGGTCCCGCTACGAGCAGTACTTC. This chain uses TRBV7-8 with TRBJ2-7; 11 nucleotides align to TRBD1. The CDR3 has 16 residues. With V trimmed by 3 bases and J by 3 bases, 7 bases remained unmatched. Germline V gene sequence: CDR1 SGHVS, CDR2 FQNEAQ.

This clonotype was seen ten or more times. The chain recombines TRBV6-1 with TRBJ2-5, with D hard to call. Looked up from germline, CDR1 is MNHNS and CDR2 is SASEGT. V gave up 7 bases and J gave up 1 base, with 7 bases separating them. CDR3 size: 12 residues. The CDR3 reads CASTRPQETQYF. The CDR3 DNA reads as TGTGCCAGCACCAGACCCCAAGAGACCCAGTACTTC.

This clonotype was counted ten times or more. The V and J genes are TRBV3-1 and TRBJ2-7, with TRBD2 identical over 7 bases. The CDR3 totals 14 residues. From germline, CDR1 is LGHDT and CDR2 YNNKEL (reference sequence). V dropped 4 bases and J dropped 0; count of bases not matched to a gene: 3. The CDR3 sequence is CASSREGSSYEQYF. CDR3 bases: TGTGCCAGCAGCCGGGAGGGTAGCTCCTACGAGCAGTACTTC.

Ten or more counts support this clonotype. The chain employs TRBV28 and TRBJ2-7; the D is unclear. Germline V lookup: CDR1 MDHEN, CDR2 SYDVKM. The ends were cut back, 6 bases at V and 0 bases at J, with 12 bases in the middle. The CDR3 is 14 amino acids. For the CDR3, the DNA is TGTGCCAGCAGCCGGCACTCCAACTCCTACGAGCAGTACTTC. The encoded protein is CASSRHSNSYEQYF.